What follows is one TCR beta chain and its context. No cognate antigen has been identified for it. Nothing much larger sits one base from this clone, and base qualities are not available. This sample is part of a study of T-cell memory formation after mild COVID-19 (dated by TCRdb to about 2021). Context from the whole study: TCR sequence clusters from the two donors were largely donor specific. In a couple of donors, T-cell clones that expanded and contracted after mild COVID-19 were tracked by sequencing TCRalpha and TCRbeta repertoires over time. The cohort was made up of two young adult volunteers, one female and one male, who were previously healthy. Results and caveats for the whole study, not just this receptor: Some responding clones were detected in pre-infection memory, which suggested that pre-existing cross-reactive memory T cells had joined the SARS-CoV-2 response. Whether the second-wave clones peaking on day 37 were SARS-CoV-2 specific was not confirmed. Contracting CD4+ clones were located mainly in the CM and EM memory subsets, whereas CD8+ clones were found to be enriched in EMRA. Balanced CD4/CD8 phenotypes were observed for clones contracting from day 15 to 85, whereas a bias towards CD4+ was observed for a second wave of clones expanding from day 15 to 37. Only a couple of mild cases were covered by the study, and larger cohorts that include severe cases with pre-infection samples were considered necessary.

These reads were obtained on an Illumina NovaSeq 6000. cDNA libraries for TCRalpha and TCRbeta were prepared by 5'RACE using constant-segment primers, with sample barcodes and unique molecular identifiers added. RNA was extracted from every sample with Trizol reagent. Libraries were amplified in two PCR steps, with a second sample barcode and Illumina TruSeq adapters added in the second step. Sequencing of libraries was performed on an Illumina NovaSeq with 2 x 150 bp paired-end reads. Processing in the source paper ran as follows. With migec v1.2.7, reads were demultiplexed and then collapsed into UMI-guided consensus sequences. With mixcr v2.1.11, UMI consensuses were aligned to TRA and TRB V and J templates and assembled into clonotypes. A clonotype was counted as expanded or contracted only when both edgeR and NoisET called the clonotype significant, with the noise models trained on biological replicates. For edgeR calls, the thresholds were a false discovery rate-adjusted p below 0.01 and a log2 fold-change of 1. As an exploratory analysis of dynamics, max-normalized trajectories of the 1000 most abundant clonotypes were examined with PCA combined with hierarchical clustering. The CD4 or CD8 phenotype of responding clones was assigned using the separately sequenced CD4+ and CD8+ repertoires. TCRdb handled the public reads itself, with Q25 trimming in fastp and clone calling in MiXCR, and kept productive beta chains. When rows share a CDR3 protein, they turn into one entry using the most common DNA and genes. These V and J calls are TCRdb output, not the study's own analysis. For this sample there are some 300,000 distinct CDR3 sequences; 20% to 25% appear just once. The top ten clonotypes cover roughly 23% of the sample.

Ficoll-Paque density gradient centrifugation was the method used to isolate PBMCs. CDR1 MNHNY and CDR2 SVGAGI are derived from the germline V gene (reference sequence). At the junction V is shortened by 5 bases and J by 8 bases, with 9 bases in between. Reading from cysteine to phenylalanine, the CDR3 counts 11 amino acids. Here the CDR3 DNA is all that survives: 33 bases in frame from base 1. Rearrangement joined TRBV6-6 to TRBJ1-1, with the D gene uncertain. Sample: PBMCs or a T cell subset sorted from them (not recorded which). The sequence was obtained from a man aged 18 to 35 who had mild COVID-19 (a few samples of this study predate the infection). The sample titles of this study are shuffled in the database, so cell type and time point are left out; the donor was told from shared clones. The CDR3: CASSRTMEAFF. The sequence in DNA is TGTGCCAGCAGTCGGACCATGGAAGCTTTCTTT.